This paragraph covers one TCR beta chain sequence. The sample is drawn from a study of shared clonotypes between healthy human individuals. Study context: The cohort comprised a couple of women and a few men. Their ages spanned 18 to 49 years.

J was trimmed by 1 base and V by 8 bases; bases with no gene match: 6. This CDR3 has 15 residues. CDR1 is LNHDA, CDR2 SQIVND, per germline (reference sequence). Naive CD8 populations comprised CD45RO-negative cells positively selected for CCR7, excluding terminally differentiated effector memory CD45RA+ cells. Only in-frame clones appear in the TCRdb table, and some are missing; sequencing was by immunoSEQ multiplex PCR. The profile shows about 550,000 clones, 95% to 96% of them singletons. The chain combines TRBV19 with TRBJ2-1, with 9 bases matching TRBD2. The sample was naive CD8+ T cells sorted from blood. The TCR was taken from a woman aged 25 to 39 in good health. CDR3 bases: TGTGCCAGTGGCATTAGCGGGAGTTCCTACAATGAGCAGTTCTTC. Translation gives CASGISGSSYNEQFF.